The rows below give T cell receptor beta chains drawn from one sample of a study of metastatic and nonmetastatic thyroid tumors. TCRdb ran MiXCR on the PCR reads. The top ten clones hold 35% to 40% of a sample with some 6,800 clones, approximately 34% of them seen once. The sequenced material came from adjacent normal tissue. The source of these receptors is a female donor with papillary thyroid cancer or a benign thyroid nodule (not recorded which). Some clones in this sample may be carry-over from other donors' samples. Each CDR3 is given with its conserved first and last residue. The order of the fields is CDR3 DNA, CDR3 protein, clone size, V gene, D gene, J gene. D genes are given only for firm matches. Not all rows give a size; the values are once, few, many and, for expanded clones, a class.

cdr3_nt: TGTGCCATCTATTCATGGGGGGGGAACACTGAAGCTTTCTTT
cdr3_aa: CAIYSWGGNTEAFF
clone_size: few
v_call: TRBV28
d_call: NA
j_call: TRBJ1-1

cdr3_nt: TGTGCCAGCAGCATCAAAACGCAAGATACGCAGTATTTT
cdr3_aa: CASSIKTQDTQYF
clone_size: few
v_call: TRBV12-3/TRBV12-4
d_call: NA
j_call: TRBJ2-3

cdr3_nt: TGTGCCAGCAGACTATTAGGGGCAGTCGTGGAGGGCTACACCTTC
cdr3_aa: CASRLLGAVVEGYTF
clone_size: NA
v_call: TRBV6-1
d_call: NA
j_call: TRBJ1-2

cdr3_nt: TGTGCCAGCAGCCAATTCCAGAGCTCCTACAATGAGCAGTTCTTC
cdr3_aa: CASSQFQSSYNEQFF
clone_size: NA
v_call: TRBV3-1
d_call: NA
j_call: TRBJ2-1

cdr3_nt: TGTGCCAGCAGCAATTTTCCGGGACTAGCGGGAGAAGAGACCCAGTACTTC
cdr3_aa: CASSNFPGLAGEETQYF
clone_size: many
v_call: TRBV5-4
d_call: TRBD2
j_call: TRBJ2-5

cdr3_nt: TGCGCCAGCAGCTTGGCCGGGGGACCCTACGAGCAGTACTTC
cdr3_aa: CASSLAGGPYEQYF
clone_size: once
v_call: TRBV5-1
d_call: NA
j_call: TRBJ2-7

cdr3_nt: TGTGCCAGCAGCTTGTTTGGACAGGGCTTCAATGAGCAGTTCTTC
cdr3_aa: CASSLFGQGFNEQFF
clone_size: medium-sized
v_call: TRBV5-6
d_call: TRBD1
j_call: TRBJ2-1

cdr3_nt: TGTGCCAGCAGTTACTCGACAGGGGGATATGGCTACACCTTC
cdr3_aa: CASSYSTGGYGYTF
clone_size: NA
v_call: TRBV6-5
d_call: TRBD1
j_call: TRBJ1-2

cdr3_nt: TGTGCCAGCAGGGAGCGGGACCGCAGGGGTGAGCAGTTCTTC
cdr3_aa: CASRERDRRGEQFF
clone_size: NA
v_call: TRBV6-1
d_call: NA
j_call: TRBJ2-1

cdr3_nt: TGTGCCAGCAGTGAATTTCGGGGGAACACCGGGGAGCTGTTTTTT
cdr3_aa: CASSEFRGNTGELFF
clone_size: NA
v_call: TRBV2
d_call: NA
j_call: TRBJ2-2

cdr3_nt: TGTGCCAGTAAAGACAGTTTGGGCGTTGGCACTGAAGCTTTCTTT
cdr3_aa: CASKDSLGVGTEAFF
clone_size: NA
v_call: TRBV19
d_call: NA
j_call: TRBJ1-1

cdr3_nt: TGCAGTGCCCTTCCCGGGACAGGGGCAACTAATGAAAAACTGTTTTTT
cdr3_aa: CSALPGTGATNEKLFF
clone_size: few
v_call: TRBV20-1
d_call: TRBD1
j_call: TRBJ1-4

cdr3_nt: TGTGCCAGCCAGGGTGGCGGACAGGGGCGCTATGGCTACACCTTC
cdr3_aa: CASQGGGQGRYGYTF
clone_size: few
v_call: TRBV2
d_call: TRBD1
j_call: TRBJ1-2

cdr3_nt: TGTGCCAGTTCTGCCAGGGGGCAAGATACGCAGTATTTT
cdr3_aa: CASSARGQDTQYF
clone_size: large
v_call: TRBV19
d_call: TRBD1
j_call: TRBJ2-3

cdr3_nt: TGTGCCAGCAGTGGTGGACAGGGGGGCACTGAAGCTTTCTTT
cdr3_aa: CASSGGQGGTEAFF
clone_size: few
v_call: TRBV2
d_call: TRBD1
j_call: TRBJ1-1

cdr3_nt: TGTGCCAGCAGCCACGGGCGGGGAAACACTGAAGCTTTCTTT
cdr3_aa: CASSHGRGNTEAFF
clone_size: NA
v_call: TRBV7-2
d_call: NA
j_call: TRBJ1-1

cdr3_nt: TGTGCCAGCAGCGTAGGAGGCAGTAGCTCTGGAAACACCATATATTTT
cdr3_aa: CASSVGGSSSGNTIYF
clone_size: once
v_call: TRBV9
d_call: NA
j_call: TRBJ1-3

cdr3_nt: TGTGCCAGCTCACCGAGTTTGACAGGCGGCGATGAGCAGTTCTTC
cdr3_aa: CASSPSLTGGDEQFF
clone_size: NA
v_call: TRBV18
d_call: NA
j_call: TRBJ2-1

cdr3_nt: TGTGCCAGCAGCTTAATGTTAATCGGGAGCTACAATGAGCAGTTCTTC
cdr3_aa: CASSLMLIGSYNEQFF
clone_size: NA
v_call: TRBV7-3
d_call: NA
j_call: TRBJ2-1

cdr3_nt: TGTGCCAGCAGTGACCCCACCGGGGAGCTGTTTTTT
cdr3_aa: CASSDPTGELFF
clone_size: few
v_call: TRBV6-1
d_call: NA
j_call: TRBJ2-2

cdr3_nt: TGCGCCAGCAGCCCGAGACAGGAGGGGAACACTGAAGCTTTCTTT
cdr3_aa: CASSPRQEGNTEAFF
clone_size: NA
v_call: TRBV5-1
d_call: NA
j_call: TRBJ1-1

cdr3_nt: TGCAGCGTTGAAGATGAGGACCGAAAATCCTACAATGAGCAGTTCTTC
cdr3_aa: CSVEDEDRKSYNEQFF
clone_size: few
v_call: TRBV29-1
d_call: NA
j_call: TRBJ2-1

cdr3_nt: TGTGCCAGCAAACGAACTAGCGGCTACAATGAGCAGTTCTTC
cdr3_aa: CASKRTSGYNEQFF
clone_size: NA
v_call: TRBV6-1
d_call: TRBD2
j_call: TRBJ2-1

cdr3_nt: TGTGCCAGCCGCGGGGGGGCCAGAGATACGCAGTATTTT
cdr3_aa: CASRGGARDTQYF
clone_size: few
v_call: TRBV12-3/TRBV12-4
d_call: TRBD2
j_call: TRBJ2-3

cdr3_nt: TGTGCCAGCAGGCGGGGGGGTGAAGCTTTCTTT
cdr3_aa: CASRRGGEAFF
clone_size: few
v_call: TRBV28
d_call: NA
j_call: TRBJ1-1

cdr3_nt: TGTGCCAGCTCACCAGGGGGCTACGAGCAGTACTTC
cdr3_aa: CASSPGGYEQYF
clone_size: NA
v_call: TRBV18
d_call: NA
j_call: TRBJ2-7

cdr3_nt: TGTGCCAGCAGCTTTCAGGACAGGGGATCAAAGACCCAGTACTTC
cdr3_aa: CASSFQDRGSKTQYF
clone_size: medium-sized
v_call: TRBV7-2
d_call: TRBD1
j_call: TRBJ2-5

cdr3_nt: TGTGCCAGCCGAGACGGGGGGAGGGGGGAGCTGTTTTTT
cdr3_aa: CASRDGGRGELFF
clone_size: few
v_call: TRBV12-3/TRBV12-4
d_call: TRBD2
j_call: TRBJ2-2

cdr3_nt: TGTGCCAGCAGTTTGCGTCCACATCAGCCCCAGCATTTT
cdr3_aa: CASSLRPHQPQHF
clone_size: NA
v_call: TRBV6-2/TRBV6-3
d_call: NA
j_call: TRBJ1-5

cdr3_nt: TGTGCCAGCAGTTACCCTGGATCGGGGGGCACTGAAGCTTTCTTT
cdr3_aa: CASSYPGSGGTEAFF
clone_size: NA
v_call: TRBV6-6
d_call: NA
j_call: TRBJ1-1

cdr3_nt: TGCTCCAGCAGTTCCCTCCGCTCGAGCTCTGGGGCCAGCGTCCTGACTTTC
cdr3_aa: CSSSSLRSSSGASVLTF
clone_size: NA
v_call: TRBV27
d_call: NA
j_call: TRBJ2-6

cdr3_nt: TGTGCTAGTGGTTTGTCCGTTGCGGATACGCAGTATTTT
cdr3_aa: CASGLSVADTQYF
clone_size: NA
v_call: TRBV12-5
d_call: NA
j_call: TRBJ2-3

cdr3_nt: TGCGCCAGCAGCCAAGATCTATACAGGGGGATCTACGAGCAGTACTTC
cdr3_aa: CASSQDLYRGIYEQYF
clone_size: NA
v_call: TRBV4-1
d_call: TRBD1
j_call: TRBJ2-7

cdr3_nt: TGTGCCGTCAAAGGACAGGCCGACGGTGAGGTCGAGCAGTACTTC
cdr3_aa: CAVKGQADGEVEQYF
clone_size: large
v_call: TRBV6-1
d_call: TRBD1
j_call: TRBJ2-7

cdr3_nt: TGTCCCAGCATTTATTTTCTCAACAATGAGCAGATCTTC
cdr3_aa: CPSIYFLNNEQIF
clone_size: NA
v_call: TRBV6-5
d_call: NA
j_call: TRBJ2-1

cdr3_nt: TGTGCCAGCAGCCCCCGACGGACGGATGACTATGGCTACACCTTC
cdr3_aa: CASSPRRTDDYGYTF
clone_size: few
v_call: TRBV6-1
d_call: NA
j_call: TRBJ1-2

cdr3_nt: TGTGCCAGAAACTCCTTAGAGGGAGGGCCCAACAATGAGCATTTCTTC
cdr3_aa: CARNSLEGGPNNEHFF
clone_size: once
v_call: TRBV27
d_call: TRBD2
j_call: TRBJ2-1

cdr3_nt: TGTGCCAGCAGTGAAGAAGCCCGAAGCAATGAGCAGTTCTTC
cdr3_aa: CASSEEARSNEQFF
clone_size: NA
v_call: TRBV2
d_call: NA
j_call: TRBJ2-1

cdr3_nt: TGTGCCAGCAGTCTCAGGGGGCAGAACACTGAAGCTTTCTTT
cdr3_aa: CASSLRGQNTEAFF
clone_size: few
v_call: TRBV12-3/TRBV12-4
d_call: TRBD1
j_call: TRBJ1-1

cdr3_nt: TGTGCCAGCAGTTATTTGGACAGGGTCTCCTACAATGAGCAGTTCTTC
cdr3_aa: CASSYLDRVSYNEQFF
clone_size: NA
v_call: TRBV6-2/TRBV6-3
d_call: TRBD1
j_call: TRBJ2-1

cdr3_nt: TGTGCCAGCAGCTTAGACCAGGGTGCTGGGGCCAACGTCCTGACTTTC
cdr3_aa: CASSLDQGAGANVLTF
clone_size: few
v_call: TRBV7-8
d_call: NA
j_call: TRBJ2-6

cdr3_nt: TGTGCCAGCAGTGGGGTCAGCAACAATGAGCAGTTCTTC
cdr3_aa: CASSGVSNNEQFF
clone_size: NA
v_call: TRBV6-1
d_call: NA
j_call: TRBJ2-1

cdr3_nt: TGTGCCAGTAGTATATCTAGCGGGGGCAATGAGCAGTTCTTC
cdr3_aa: CASSISSGGNEQFF
clone_size: medium-sized
v_call: TRBV19
d_call: TRBD2
j_call: TRBJ2-1

cdr3_nt: TGTGCCAGCAGTTCCTCGGGACTTTATGGCTACACCTTC
cdr3_aa: CASSSSGLYGYTF
clone_size: few
v_call: TRBV2
d_call: NA
j_call: TRBJ1-2

cdr3_nt: TGTGCCAGCAGTGAAGGGCCCAGCTCCTACGAGCAGTACTTC
cdr3_aa: CASSEGPSSYEQYF
clone_size: few
v_call: TRBV6-1
d_call: NA
j_call: TRBJ2-7

cdr3_nt: TGTGCCAGCAGTGAATTGGGTGGGACAGGCGGCGGTAGAAACGAGCAGTACTTC
cdr3_aa: CASSELGGTGGGRNEQYF
clone_size: NA
v_call: TRBV6-1
d_call: TRBD1
j_call: TRBJ2-7

cdr3_nt: TGTGCCAGCAGCGGCGGGACATCGATCGGTGAAAAACTGTTTTTT
cdr3_aa: CASSGGTSIGEKLFF
clone_size: NA
v_call: TRBV9
d_call: NA
j_call: TRBJ1-4

cdr3_nt: TGTGCCAGCAGTTTAGTATCAGGAATGAACACTGAAGCTTTCTTT
cdr3_aa: CASSLVSGMNTEAFF
clone_size: NA
v_call: TRBV12-3/TRBV12-4
d_call: NA
j_call: TRBJ1-1

cdr3_nt: TGTGCCAGTACCACTTTCCTCGGGAGCGGTTCCTACAATGAGCAGTTCTTC
cdr3_aa: CASTTFLGSGSYNEQFF
clone_size: medium-sized
v_call: TRBV19
d_call: NA
j_call: TRBJ2-1

cdr3_nt: TGCGCCGGCAGGTCTCAGGGATCGTGGGAGACCCAGTACTTC
cdr3_aa: CAGRSQGSWETQYF
clone_size: NA
v_call: TRBV5-1
d_call: NA
j_call: TRBJ2-5

cdr3_nt: TGTGCCAGCGACTATACTCGCACAGATACGCAGTATTTT
cdr3_aa: CASDYTRTDTQYF
clone_size: NA
v_call: TRBV2
d_call: NA
j_call: TRBJ2-3

cdr3_nt: TGTGCCAGCACTCGGACGGGTGTGTTCGCAGGTGACGCTTTCTTT
cdr3_aa: CASTRTGVFAGDAFF
clone_size: NA
v_call: TRBV6-1
d_call: NA
j_call: TRBJ1-1

cdr3_nt: TGTGCCAGCAGCGTAGCGAAGGTGAGGTACAATGATGCAATGAACACTGAAGCTTTCTTT
cdr3_aa: CASSVAKVRYNDAMNTEAFF
clone_size: NA
v_call: TRBV9
d_call: NA
j_call: TRBJ1-1

cdr3_nt: TGTGCCAGCAGTTATGGGTTGGACCGGAGGGAATATGGCTACACCTTC
cdr3_aa: CASSYGLDRREYGYTF
clone_size: NA
v_call: TRBV6-6
d_call: NA
j_call: TRBJ1-2

cdr3_nt: TGTGCCAGCAGCCAAGGATTCGCCAGGGGCGGTGAGAACACTGAAGCTTTCTTT
cdr3_aa: CASSQGFARGGENTEAFF
clone_size: NA
v_call: TRBV3-1
d_call: NA
j_call: TRBJ1-1